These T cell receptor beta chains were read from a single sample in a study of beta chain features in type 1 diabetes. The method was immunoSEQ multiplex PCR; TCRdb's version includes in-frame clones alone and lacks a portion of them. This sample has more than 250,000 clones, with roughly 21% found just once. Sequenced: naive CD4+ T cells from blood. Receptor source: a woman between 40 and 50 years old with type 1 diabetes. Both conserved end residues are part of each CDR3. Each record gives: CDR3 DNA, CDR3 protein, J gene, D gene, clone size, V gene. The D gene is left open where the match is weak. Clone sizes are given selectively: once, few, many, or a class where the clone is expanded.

cdr3_nt: TGTGCCAGCAGCCCCCTTGTTGGGACAGGGAATTGGGCTAACTATGGCTACACCTTC
cdr3_aa: CASSPLVGTGNWANYGYTF
j_call: TRBJ1-2
d_call: TRBD1
clone_size: .
v_call: TRBV5-6

cdr3_nt: TGTGCCAGCAGCCGGGACAGGGATGAGTCGACGCAGTACTTC
cdr3_aa: CASSRDRDESTQYF
j_call: TRBJ2-7
d_call: TRBD1
clone_size: .
v_call: TRBV7-2

cdr3_nt: TGTGCCAGCTCACCACTAGCGGGAGCGGTTAATGAGCAGTTCTTC
cdr3_aa: CASSPLAGAVNEQFF
j_call: TRBJ2-1
d_call: TRBD2
clone_size: few
v_call: TRBV18

cdr3_nt: TGTGCCAGTAGTCCGGGACTAGCCTCCTCCTACGAGCAGTACTTC
cdr3_aa: CASSPGLASSYEQYF
j_call: TRBJ2-7
d_call: TRBD2
clone_size: few
v_call: TRBV19

cdr3_nt: TGCGCCAGCCGGGACAGGGTAGGGACTGAAGCTTTCTTT
cdr3_aa: CASRDRVGTEAFF
j_call: TRBJ1-1
d_call: TRBD1
clone_size: .
v_call: TRBV5-1

cdr3_nt: TGTGCCAGCAGCGTGGGGGGGGGTGATTCACCCCTCCACTTT
cdr3_aa: CASSVGGGDSPLHF
j_call: TRBJ1-6
d_call: .
clone_size: few
v_call: TRBV9

cdr3_nt: TGTGCCAGCAGCCCGACACGCAGCAGTGAGCAGTTCTTC
cdr3_aa: CASSPTRSSEQFF
j_call: TRBJ2-1
d_call: .
clone_size: .
v_call: TRBV7-2

cdr3_nt: TGTGCCCTGGCTATGGACAGGGGCTACGAGCAGTACTTC
cdr3_aa: CALAMDRGYEQYF
j_call: TRBJ2-7
d_call: TRBD1
clone_size: .
v_call: TRBV15

cdr3_nt: TGCACCAGCAGCCAAGCCCGAACCCACTTTCACCCCCAGCATTTT
cdr3_aa: CTSSQARTHFHPQHF
j_call: TRBJ1-5
d_call: .
clone_size: .
v_call: TRBV1

cdr3_nt: TGTGCCAGCAGCTTAGACTACCTCGGGGGCACAGATACGCAGTATTTT
cdr3_aa: CASSLDYLGGTDTQYF
j_call: TRBJ2-3
d_call: .
clone_size: once
v_call: TRBV7-3

cdr3_nt: TGTGCCAGCAGTTCGCAGGGGGCAGCTAACACCGGGGAGCTGTTTTTT
cdr3_aa: CASSSQGAANTGELFF
j_call: TRBJ2-2
d_call: TRBD1
clone_size: .
v_call: TRBV6-6

cdr3_nt: TGTGCCAGCAGCGTCGGCGGCGCGGGCCGCTACGAGCAGTACTTC
cdr3_aa: CASSVGGAGRYEQYF
j_call: TRBJ2-7
d_call: .
clone_size: few
v_call: TRBV9

cdr3_nt: TGCAGCGTTGAACAAGGGACAGGGAACTATGGCTACACCTTC
cdr3_aa: CSVEQGTGNYGYTF
j_call: TRBJ1-2
d_call: TRBD1
clone_size: .
v_call: TRBV29-1

cdr3_nt: TGTGCCAGTAGTATAGTGGGAGACAGGGGCAATCAGCCCCAGCATTTT
cdr3_aa: CASSIVGDRGNQPQHF
j_call: TRBJ1-5
d_call: TRBD1
clone_size: few
v_call: TRBV19

cdr3_nt: TGCGCCAGCAGCTTGGGTAGCGGAGAGACCCAGTACTTC
cdr3_aa: CASSLGSGETQYF
j_call: TRBJ2-5
d_call: .
clone_size: .
v_call: TRBV5-1

cdr3_nt: TGTGCCTGGACCGGCGGGGGGAACAATGAGCAGTTCTTC
cdr3_aa: CAWTGGGNNEQFF
j_call: TRBJ2-1
d_call: TRBD2
clone_size: .
v_call: TRBV30

cdr3_nt: TGTGCCAGCAGCACTGACAGTGGCTACACCTTC
cdr3_aa: CASSTDSGYTF
j_call: TRBJ1-2
d_call: .
clone_size: few
v_call: TRBV9

cdr3_nt: TGTGCCTGGAACCGGGACATTTCTGGCTACACCTTC
cdr3_aa: CAWNRDISGYTF
j_call: TRBJ1-2
d_call: .
clone_size: .
v_call: TRBV30

cdr3_nt: TGTGCCAGCAGTTTATCGCAGGGGAACACTGAAGCTTTCTTT
cdr3_aa: CASSLSQGNTEAFF
j_call: TRBJ1-1
d_call: .
clone_size: .
v_call: TRBV27

cdr3_nt: TGTGCCAGCAGCGGTACAGGGGTTAATGAGCAGTTCTTC
cdr3_aa: CASSGTGVNEQFF
j_call: TRBJ2-1
d_call: TRBD1
clone_size: few
v_call: TRBV9

cdr3_nt: TGTGCCAGCAGCTTGGGTTGGGGCTCCTCCTACGAGCAGTACTTC
cdr3_aa: CASSLGWGSSYEQYF
j_call: TRBJ2-7
d_call: .
clone_size: few
v_call: TRBV5-6

cdr3_nt: TGTGCCAGCAGCTTCGGAGAGACCCAGTACTTC
cdr3_aa: CASSFGETQYF
j_call: TRBJ2-5
d_call: .
clone_size: few
v_call: TRBV7-9

cdr3_nt: TGTGCCAGCTCACCGGGGCGCACTGAAGCTTTCTTT
cdr3_aa: CASSPGRTEAFF
j_call: TRBJ1-1
d_call: .
clone_size: .
v_call: TRBV18

cdr3_nt: TGTGCCAGTAAAGCCAGGATCAATCAGCCCCAGCATTTT
cdr3_aa: CASKARINQPQHF
j_call: TRBJ1-5
d_call: .
clone_size: few
v_call: TRBV19

cdr3_nt: TGCGCCAGCAGCCAAGAAGCGGGAGGCTTCTCCTACAATGAGCAGTTCTTC
cdr3_aa: CASSQEAGGFSYNEQFF
j_call: TRBJ2-1
d_call: TRBD2
clone_size: .
v_call: TRBV4-3

cdr3_nt: TGTGCCAGCAGTTTGAGGGGGCTGTATGAGCAGTTCTTC
cdr3_aa: CASSLRGLYEQFF
j_call: TRBJ2-1
d_call: TRBD1
clone_size: few
v_call: TRBV28

cdr3_nt: TGTGCCAGCAGTCCGGGACTCAAAAACATTCAGTACTTC
cdr3_aa: CASSPGLKNIQYF
j_call: TRBJ2-4
d_call: .
clone_size: few
v_call: TRBV2

cdr3_nt: TGCGCCAGCAGCTTCGACAGAGCGAACACTGAAGCTTTCTTT
cdr3_aa: CASSFDRANTEAFF
j_call: TRBJ1-1
d_call: .
clone_size: .
v_call: TRBV5-1

cdr3_nt: TGCGCCAGCAGCTGGGGGGGCAGGGGCTACGAGCAGTACTTC
cdr3_aa: CASSWGGRGYEQYF
j_call: TRBJ2-7
d_call: .
clone_size: few
v_call: TRBV5-1

cdr3_nt: TGTGCCAGCGCCGCGACAGGGGGCAATCAGCCCCAGCATTTT
cdr3_aa: CASAATGGNQPQHF
j_call: TRBJ1-5
d_call: TRBD1
clone_size: .
v_call: TRBV2

cdr3_nt: TGTGCCAGCAGCTTAACTACCCGACAAGAGACCCAGTACTTC
cdr3_aa: CASSLTTRQETQYF
j_call: TRBJ2-5
d_call: .
clone_size: few
v_call: TRBV11-2

cdr3_nt: TGTGCCTGGAGTGTGGCTAGCGTGCAGACCCAGTACTTC
cdr3_aa: CAWSVASVQTQYF
j_call: TRBJ2-5
d_call: .
clone_size: .
v_call: TRBV30

cdr3_nt: TGTGCCAGCAGTTACTCGAGACCGGGAACTGAAAAACTGTTTTTT
cdr3_aa: CASSYSRPGTEKLFF
j_call: TRBJ1-4
d_call: .
clone_size: few
v_call: TRBV6-6

cdr3_nt: TGCAGTGCTAGCGGCGGGATCGAGCAGTACTTC
cdr3_aa: CSASGGIEQYF
j_call: TRBJ2-7
d_call: .
clone_size: few
v_call: TRBV20-1

cdr3_nt: TGCGCCAGCAGCTTGGAGGGACTAGCTGTGAATGAGCAGTTCTTC
cdr3_aa: CASSLEGLAVNEQFF
j_call: TRBJ2-1
d_call: TRBD2
clone_size: few
v_call: TRBV5-1

cdr3_nt: TGTGCCAGCAGCTTAGGGCTAGCCAATGAGCAGTTCTTC
cdr3_aa: CASSLGLANEQFF
j_call: TRBJ2-1
d_call: .
clone_size: .
v_call: TRBV7-3

cdr3_nt: TGTGCCAGCAGGGGGGCTGAAGGAGCTTTCTTT
cdr3_aa: CASRGAEGAFF
j_call: TRBJ1-1
d_call: .
clone_size: .
v_call: TRBV28

cdr3_nt: TGTGCCAGCACGACTAGCGGACCCTACGAGCAGTACTTC
cdr3_aa: CASTTSGPYEQYF
j_call: TRBJ2-7
d_call: TRBD2
clone_size: few
v_call: TRBV6-1

cdr3_nt: TGCGCCAGCAGCGAGAGGAACACCGGGGAGCTGTTTTTT
cdr3_aa: CASSERNTGELFF
j_call: TRBJ2-2
d_call: .
clone_size: few
v_call: TRBV5-1

cdr3_nt: TGCGCCAGCAGCCAAGTGGACAGGGCCGGCCAGCCCCAGCATTTT
cdr3_aa: CASSQVDRAGQPQHF
j_call: TRBJ1-5
d_call: TRBD1
clone_size: .
v_call: TRBV4-3

cdr3_nt: TGTGCCAGCAGCTCCGGGACTAGCGGGAGGGCCTCCGAGCAGTTCTTC
cdr3_aa: CASSSGTSGRASEQFF
j_call: TRBJ2-1
d_call: TRBD2
clone_size: .
v_call: TRBV5-4

cdr3_nt: TGTGCCAGCAGCGTTGGGGGGGCGCGTAGAAATGAGCAGTTCTTC
cdr3_aa: CASSVGGARRNEQFF
j_call: TRBJ2-1
d_call: .
clone_size: few
v_call: TRBV9

cdr3_nt: TGTGCCAGCAGCTTGGCAGGGGATCAAGGCTACACCTTC
cdr3_aa: CASSLAGDQGYTF
j_call: TRBJ1-2
d_call: .
clone_size: .
v_call: TRBV5-6

cdr3_nt: TGTGCCAGCAGCCCGGGAGCGCAAGAGACCCAGTACTTC
cdr3_aa: CASSPGAQETQYF
j_call: TRBJ2-5
d_call: .
clone_size: .
v_call: TRBV28

cdr3_nt: TGTGCCAGCCCACTTCCTTCAGGGTATGGCTACACCTTC
cdr3_aa: CASPLPSGYGYTF
j_call: TRBJ1-2
d_call: .
clone_size: .
v_call: TRBV9

cdr3_nt: TGCGCCAGCAGCCAAGACCCTAACACTGAAGCTTTCTTT
cdr3_aa: CASSQDPNTEAFF
j_call: TRBJ1-1
d_call: .
clone_size: .
v_call: TRBV4-3

cdr3_nt: TGTGCCACTCCGGGACCAGGGGGAGATCAGCCCCAGCATTTT
cdr3_aa: CATPGPGGDQPQHF
j_call: TRBJ1-5
d_call: TRBD1
clone_size: .
v_call: TRBV28

cdr3_nt: TGTGCCAGCAGCCCTAACACAGATACGCAGTATTTT
cdr3_aa: CASSPNTDTQYF
j_call: TRBJ2-3
d_call: .
clone_size: .
v_call: TRBV7-3

cdr3_nt: TGTGCCAGCATTAGGGGGAGTTCCCAAGAGACCCAGTACTTC
cdr3_aa: CASIRGSSQETQYF
j_call: TRBJ2-5
d_call: .
clone_size: few
v_call: TRBV2

cdr3_nt: TGCGCCAGCAGAAGTGGGCCGGGGGAAACAGAGACCCAGTACTTC
cdr3_aa: CASRSGPGETETQYF
j_call: TRBJ2-5
d_call: .
clone_size: few
v_call: TRBV5-1

cdr3_nt: TGTGCCAGCACCCCGACTAGCGGGTACAATGAGCAGTTCTTC
cdr3_aa: CASTPTSGYNEQFF
j_call: TRBJ2-1
d_call: TRBD2
clone_size: few
v_call: TRBV9

cdr3_nt: TGTGCCAGCTTTGGGGGCATGGGGACGCGGGAGAGATCCTACAATGAGCAGTTCTTC
cdr3_aa: CASFGGMGTRERSYNEQFF
j_call: TRBJ2-1
d_call: .
clone_size: .
v_call: TRBV2

cdr3_nt: TGTGCCAGCAGGATCCAGGGGGCCGGCACTGAAGCTTTCTTT
cdr3_aa: CASRIQGAGTEAFF
j_call: TRBJ1-1
d_call: TRBD1
clone_size: .
v_call: TRBV7-9

cdr3_nt: TGTGCCAGCAGCTTAAGGTCGTCTCCTTGGAGATCAGATACGCAGTATTTT
cdr3_aa: CASSLRSSPWRSDTQYF
j_call: TRBJ2-3
d_call: .
clone_size: few
v_call: TRBV7-2

cdr3_nt: TGTGCCAGCAGTCTTGGGACAGGGCGTAACGGGGGCTACACCTTC
cdr3_aa: CASSLGTGRNGGYTF
j_call: TRBJ1-2
d_call: TRBD1
clone_size: few
v_call: TRBV6-4